The 25 T cell receptor beta chains below come from one sample, sequenced in a study of tissue T cells after allogeneic stem cell transplantation. Some clones are missing from TCRdb's copy, which holds only in-frame ones; the method was immunoSEQ multiplex PCR. The sample shows some 7,000 clones, approximately 84% of them seen only once. Sequenced here: skin, sampled at autopsy. Every receptor here comes from a male patient older than 55 with steroid-refractory graft-versus-host disease after an allogeneic stem cell transplant. Some T cells may be graft donor cells.

The CDR3 region is CATWGGLASTDTQYF. The CDR3 region has the DNA TGTGCCACCTGGGGCGGACTAGCCAGCACAGATACGCAGTATTTT. The chain carries TRBV15 and TRBJ2-3; TRBD2 matches 8 bases. Germline loops: CDR1 LNHNV, CDR2 YYDKDF (reference sequence). The V gene end was trimmed by 8 bases and the J gene end by 0 bases; junction bases not matched to a gene: 7. This CDR3 is 15 amino acids long.

This chain links TRBV4-1 with TRBJ1-5, with D maybe TRBD1 (6 bases). The V gene lost 4 bases and the J gene lost 6 bases, with 13 bases spanning the gap. The CDR3 extends over 14 amino acids. Germline lookup yields CDR1 MGHRA and CDR2 YSYEKL. CDR3: CASSLRDIAQPQHF. CDR3 sequence (DNA): TGCGCCAGCAGCCTTCGGGACATTGCTCAGCCCCAGCATTTT.

Turning to this clone: The same CDR3 also results from other DNA sequences found in this sample. The chain carries TRBV7-2 and TRBJ2-3, with D perhaps matching TRBD2 (6 bases). V was shortened by 1 base and J by 6 bases, with 8 bases between the two germline ends. Germline V gene lookup returns CDR1 SGHTA and CDR2 FQGNSA. The CDR3 extends over 13 amino acids. For the CDR3, the DNA is TGTGCCAGCAGCTTAGACGGGACTGATACGCAGTATTTT. It is translated as CASSLDGTDTQYF. The variable domain in full, with the rest retrieved from reference TRBV7-2 and TRBJ2-3, is GAGVSQSPSNKVTEKGKDVELRCDPISGHTALYWYRQSLGQGLEFLIYFQGNSAPDKSGLPSDRFSAERTGGSVSTLTIQRTQQEDSAVYLCASSLDGTDTQYFGPGTRLTVL.

This clone was detected only a few times. The J gene is TRBJ1-1, the V gene TRBV6-5; the D gene is possibly TRBD1 (5 bases). The CDR3 extends over 13 amino acids. The V end was cut by 2 bases, the J end by 4 bases, with 8 bases between. Germline assignment: CDR1 MNHEY and CDR2 SVGAGI. The CDR3 region is CASSYQGITEAFF. In DNA, the CDR3 is TGTGCCAGCAGTTACCAGGGAATCACTGAAGCTTTCTTT.

The rearrangement uses TRBV30 and TRBJ2-5; 9 nucleotides align to TRBD2. After removal of 2 bases from V and 1 base from J, the junction contained 5 bases not matched to a gene. The CDR3 length is 15 residues. Germline V gives CDR1 GTSNPN, CDR2 SVGIG (reference sequence). The CDR3 sequence: CAWSFSGGLQETQYF. In DNA form, the CDR3 reads TGTGCCTGGAGTTTTAGCGGGGGTCTCCAAGAGACCCAGTACTTC.

This sequence joins TRBV28 and TRBJ2-1; 7 bases fit TRBD2. V lost 7 bases, J lost 12 bases, and 12 bases stayed unmatched. The CDR3 runs 13 residues. Germline V gene sequence: CDR1 MDHEN, CDR2 SYDVKM. The CDR3 is CASITRGEVGQFF. CDR3 in DNA: TGTGCCAGCATCACCCGGGGGGAGGTGGGGCAGTTCTTC.

This chain links TRBV2 with TRBJ2-1, with 9 bases fitting TRBD1. After removal of 6 bases from V and 10 bases from J, the junction contained 16 bases not matched to a gene. Looked up from germline, CDR1 is SNHLY and CDR2 is FYNNEI. The CDR3 extends over 16 amino acids. In DNA, the CDR3 is TGTGCCAGCAGCAAAAGAAAAGAGACAGGGGGATGGGAGCAGTTCTTC. Protein: CASSKRKETGGWEQFF.

V and J are TRBV2 and TRBJ1-6; D might be TRBD1 (5 bases). This CDR3 has 14 amino acids. V lost 3 bases and J 9 bases, leaving 12 bases between the germline ends. The germline V gene encodes CDR1 SNHLY and CDR2 FYNNEI. CDR3 residues: CASSEPGRASPLHF. CDR3 coding DNA: TGTGCCAGCAGTGAGCCAGGGCGTGCTTCACCCCTCCACTTT.

The chain uses TRBV7-6 and TRBJ1-4; D not certain. Looked up from germline, CDR1 is SGHVS and CDR2 is FNYEAQ. V lost 2 bases and J lost 0, with 4 bases in between. The CDR3 has 14 amino acids. CDR3 loop: CASSLQATNEKLFF. The DNA of the CDR3 is TGTGCCAGCAGCTTACAGGCAACTAATGAAAAACTGTTTTTT.

V is TRBV19 and J is TRBJ2-6; D not certain. Trimming cost V 6 bases and J 0 bases, with 18 bases left between them. The CDR3 is 18 residues long. CDR1 is LNHDA, CDR2 SQIVND, per germline (reference sequence). CDR3 residues: CASRNAYIPLSGANVLTF. DNA for the CDR3: TGTGCCAGTAGGAACGCATACATACCTCTCTCTGGGGCCAACGTCCTGACTTTC.

This clone is a singleton in its sample. The chain links TRBV18 to TRBJ2-5; a possible D gene is TRBD1 (6 bases). The germline gives CDR1 KGHSH, CDR2 LQKENI. The germline V and J ends were trimmed by 4 bases and 0 bases, with 9 bases remaining between them. This CDR3 spans 14 amino acids. CDR3 sequence: CASSLRDNQETQYF. In DNA, the CDR3 is TGTGCCAGCTCACTAAGGGACAACCAAGAGACCCAGTACTTC.

The chain uses TRBV6-5 and TRBJ2-7; 9 bases are shared with TRBD1. This CDR3 comprises 15 residues. V was clipped by 5 bases and J by 3 bases; unmatched bases: 8. Germline V gene data show CDR1 as MNHEY and CDR2 as SVGAGI. CDR3 region: CASSPPGQGVYEQYF. CDR3 sequence (DNA): TGTGCCAGCAGTCCTCCGGGACAGGGAGTCTACGAGCAGTACTTC.

The gene calls are TRBV6-5 and TRBJ1-1, with D possibly matching TRBD1 (5 bases). Trimming pared 7 bases from V and 1 base from J, leaving 10 bases between. This CDR3 is built from 13 residues. Germline CDR1 and CDR2: MNHEY and SVGAGI. CDR3 protein: CASIGRGNTEAFF. As DNA, the CDR3 is TGTGCCAGCATTGGGAGGGGGAACACTGAAGCTTTCTTT.

The CDR3 DNA reads as TGTGCCAGCAGCGTAGTGAAACAGGGTATTCGGGCTAACTATGGCTACACCTTC. It yields the protein CASSVVKQGIRANYGYTF. The chain has TRBV9 and TRBJ1-2, with D perhaps matching TRBD1 (6 bases). Per the germline V gene, CDR1 is SGDLS and CDR2 is YYNGEE. Trimming stripped 0 bases from V and 0 bases from J, with 18 bases between. The CDR3 has 18 amino acids.

The genes are TRBV5-1 and TRBJ1-4, with D possibly TRBD1 on 6 matching bases. Trimming stripped 2 bases from V and 8 bases from J, with 13 bases between. CDR1 and CDR2 from the germline V gene are SGHRS and YFSETQ. The CDR3 sequence is 14 residues long. CDR3 loop: CASSFGGDGEKLFF. The CDR3 DNA is TGCGCCAGCAGCTTTGGGGGCGACGGAGAAAAACTGTTTTTT. The full variable domain, in which reference TRBV5-1 and TRBJ1-4 provide the parts outside the CDR3, is KAGVTQTPRYLIKTRGQQVTLSCSPISGHRSVSWYQQTPGQGLQFLFEYFSETQRNKGNFPGRFSGRQFSNSRSEMNVSTLELGDSALYLCASSFGGDGEKLFFGSGTQLSVL.

V is TRBV18 and J is TRBJ1-1; 7 bases match TRBD1. The CDR3 contains 12 residues. The germline CDR1 and CDR2 sequences are KGHSH and LQKENI. V shed 3 bases and J 9 bases; nucleotides not matched to a gene: 4. The CDR3 sequence is CASSPGQTQAFF. In DNA form, the CDR3 reads TGTGCCAGCTCACCGGGACAGACCCAAGCTTTCTTT.

J is TRBJ2-7 and V is TRBV28; D is tentatively TRBD1 or TRBD2 (5 bases each). The CDR3 is 16 residues long. Trimming shortened V by 7 bases and J by 4 bases, and 23 bases separated the two germline ends. The V gene's germline CDR1 is MDHEN and CDR2 SYDVKM. The chain's CDR3 is CASNLRRDLTSYEQYF. Here the CDR3 DNA reads TGTGCCAGCAACCTCCGCCGGGACCTTACTTCATACGAGCAGTACTTC.

The gene calls are TRBV6-6 and TRBJ1-2; D is ambiguous. Germline assignment: CDR1 MNHNY and CDR2 SVGAGI (reference sequence). V was shortened by 4 bases and J by 2 bases, with 8 bases between the two germline ends. The CDR3 sequence is 13 residues long. For the CDR3, the DNA is TGTGCCAGCAGTTTGACGGGGAACTATGGCTACACCTTC. Amino acids: CASSLTGNYGYTF.

This rearrangement joins TRBV28 to TRBJ2-5; D not resolved. Trimming pared 2 bases from V and 4 bases from J, leaving 17 bases between. This CDR3 comprises 16 residues. In germline, CDR1 is MDHEN, CDR2 SYDVKM. The CDR3 protein is CASSLRSQLSSETQYF. In DNA, the CDR3 is TGTGCCAGCAGTTTACGGTCCCAATTAAGCTCAGAGACCCAGTACTTC.

CDR3 amino acids: CASSQEGASGGSTYEQYF. DNA of the CDR3: TGTGCCAGCAGCCAAGAGGGGGCTAGCGGGGGGTCTACCTACGAGCAGTACTTC. The V call is TRBV4-2, the J call TRBJ2-7; 11 bases match TRBD2. Germline V gives CDR1 LGHNA, CDR2 YNFKEQ. J lost 2 bases, V lost 0 bases, and 9 bases had no gene match. The CDR3 covers 18 residues.

The chain recombines TRBV5-7 with TRBJ1-2, with 8 positions matching TRBD1. TRBV5-7 is sorted into the ORF group, with uncertain function. Trimming cost V 4 bases and J 10 bases; bases outside gene matches: 12. The CDR3 covers 14 residues. This chain's CDR3 is CASSSSVDRANYTF. The DNA of the CDR3 is TGTGCCAGCAGCAGCTCGGTGGACAGGGCAAACTACACCTTC.

This chain joins TRBV11-2 and TRBJ1-1; D remains ambiguous. Germline values: CDR1 SGHAT, CDR2 FQNNGV. This CDR3 is built from 11 residues. The V end lost 5 bases, the J end lost 11 bases, and 12 bases lay between the germline ends. CDR3: CASSHGVRAFF. The CDR3 nucleotides read TGTGCCAGCAGCCACGGGGTTCGGGCTTTCTTT.

V usage is TRBV7-9 and J usage is TRBJ2-7, with a tentative D call TRBD1 (6 bases). Trimming took off 7 bases at V and 6 bases at J, with 19 bases between the two ends. CDR1 is SEHNR and CDR2 is FQNEAQ in the germline V gene (reference sequence). The CDR3 is 14 residues long. In DNA form, the CDR3 reads TGTGCCAGCACTATAGGGGGAATTGGGAGCGAGCAGTACTTC. It encodes CASTIGGIGSEQYF. The full variable domain, its missing parts supplied by reference TRBV7-9 and TRBJ2-7, is DTGVSQNPRHKITKRGQNVTFRCDPISEHNRLYWYRQTLGQGPEFLTYFQNEAQLEKSRLLSDRFSAERPKGSFSTLEIQRTEQGDSAMYLCASTIGGIGSEQYFGPGTRLTVT.

J is TRBJ2-5 and V is TRBV7-9; weak D call: TRBD1 (6 bases). In germline, CDR1 is SEHNR, CDR2 FQNEAQ (reference sequence). The V end lost 1 base, the J end lost 7 bases, and 16 bases lay between the germline ends. This CDR3 contains 15 residues. CDR3 amino acids: CASSLDGGHPSTQYF. In nucleotides, the CDR3 is TGTGCCAGCAGCTTAGATGGGGGACACCCCTCGACCCAGTACTTC.

V and J are TRBV30 and TRBJ2-6; 10 bases line up with TRBD1. Germline V gene lookup returns CDR1 GTSNPN and CDR2 SVGIG (reference sequence). With V trimmed by 4 bases and J by 0 bases, 6 bases remained unmatched. The CDR3 extends over 17 amino acids. CDR3 amino acids: CAWMNRDRGSGANVLTF. CDR3 DNA sequence: TGTGCCTGGATGAACCGGGACAGGGGCTCTGGGGCCAACGTCCTGACTTTC.